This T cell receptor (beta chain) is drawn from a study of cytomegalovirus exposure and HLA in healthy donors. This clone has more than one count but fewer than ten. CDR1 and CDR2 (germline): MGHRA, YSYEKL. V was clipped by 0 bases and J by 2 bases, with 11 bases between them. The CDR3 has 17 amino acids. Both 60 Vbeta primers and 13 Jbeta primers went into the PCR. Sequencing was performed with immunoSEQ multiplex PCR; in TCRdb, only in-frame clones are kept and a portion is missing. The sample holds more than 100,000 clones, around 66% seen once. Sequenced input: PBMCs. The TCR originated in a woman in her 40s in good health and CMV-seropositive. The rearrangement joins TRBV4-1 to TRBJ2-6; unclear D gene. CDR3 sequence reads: CASSQDRVATGANVLTF. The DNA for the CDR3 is TGCGCCAGCAGCCAAGATCGGGTTGCCACTGGGGCCAACGTCCTGACTTTC.